This is a list of T cell receptor beta chains from one sample in a study of CD8+CD57+ T cells in acquired aplastic anemia. TCRdb reprocessed the reads via MiXCR and lists one record per CDR3 protein. Found here are hundreds of thousands of distinct CDR3 sequences, 25% to 40% of them singletons; the top ten hold under 0.95%. The source material was sorted CD4+, CD8+, or CD8+CD57+ T cells (not recorded which) from PBMCs. The receptors derive from a human donor with aplastic anemia. Both conserved end residues are part of each CDR3. Each record gives: D gene, clone size, J gene, V gene, CDR3 DNA, CDR3 protein. A D gene is named only where the DNA matches it firmly. Some rows mark clone size as missing; the rest say once, few, many or name a class of expanded clone.

- | many | TRBJ2-1 | TRBV2 | TGTGCCAGCCCTGCTCGGGGGCGGGGGCTCTACAATGAGCAGTTCTTC | CASPARGRGLYNEQFF
- | - | TRBJ1-1 | TRBV5-1 | TGCGCCAGCAGCTTGAGTGGCGTGGCTGAAGCTTTCTTT | CASSLSGVAEAFF
- | - | TRBJ2-1 | TRBV24-1 | TGTGCCACCAGTGACCAGCGGAGCTCCTACAATGAGCAGTTCTTC | CATSDQRSSYNEQFF
- | - | TRBJ1-2 | TRBV11-3 | TGTGCCAGCAGCTTAGGGGAGGGTTCGGGATATGGCTACACCTTC | CASSLGEGSGYGYTF
TRBD1 | few | TRBJ1-4 | TRBV25-1 | TGTGCCAGCAGCCGGACAGGGGGCGGTGAAAAACTGTTTTTT | CASSRTGGGEKLFF
TRBD2 | few | TRBJ2-2 | TRBV9 | TGTGCCAGCAGCGTCAAAGCGGGAGCCGGGGAGCTGTTTTTT | CASSVKAGAGELFF
TRBD1 | - | TRBJ2-2 | TRBV5-1 | TGCGCCAGCAGCTTAACAGGGGGCCTGGACACCGGGGAGCTGTTTTTT | CASSLTGGLDTGELFF
- | - | TRBJ2-7 | TRBV5-1 | TGCGCCAGCAGCGGGTATAGTAACGAGCAGTACTTC | CASSGYSNEQYF
- | many | TRBJ1-5 | TRBV2 | TGTGCCAGCTTAAGAGATAGCAATCAGCCCCAGCATTTT | CASLRDSNQPQHF
- | - | TRBJ1-5 | TRBV5-8 | TGTGCCAGCAGCTTATACGGGGGAGGTAGTCAGCCCCAGCATTTT | CASSLYGGGSQPQHF
- | - | TRBJ1-1 | TRBV10-3 | TGTGCCATCAGCGAGGCGGGGAGGACTGAAGCTTTCTTT | CAISEAGRTEAFF
TRBD2 | many | TRBJ2-1 | TRBV7-3 | TGTGCCAGCAGCACCGGACTAGCGGGCGAGCAGTTCTTC | CASSTGLAGEQFF
- | few | TRBJ1-1 | TRBV20-1 | TGCAGTGCTACACCCAGCGAGAACACTGAAGCTTTCTTT | CSATPSENTEAFF
- | many | TRBJ1-2 | TRBV7-2 | TGTGCCAGCACGAACGACAGAACAAACTATGGCTACACCTTC | CASTNDRTNYGYTF
TRBD1 | few | TRBJ1-6 | TRBV5-4 | TGTGCCAGCAGCAAGGGAGGGGGCGAGGATTCACCCCTCCACTTT | CASSKGGGEDSPLHF
- | many | TRBJ2-5 | TRBV7-2 | TGTGCCAGCAGCTTAGTTGGAGGGGGGACGGAGACCCAGTACTTC | CASSLVGGGTETQYF
TRBD1 | many | TRBJ2-7 | TRBV20-1 | TGCAGTGCTAGAGCGTCGACAGGGGCTTCCTACGAGCAGTACTTC | CSARASTGASYEQYF
TRBD1 | - | TRBJ1-2 | TRBV29-1 | TGCAGCGTTGATCCGGACAGGTTCTATGGCTACACCTTC | CSVDPDRFYGYTF
- | - | TRBJ2-1 | TRBV11-1 | TGTGCCAGCAGCTTCCAAAGCTCCTACGATGAGCAGTTCTTC | CASSFQSSYDEQFF
- | - | TRBJ1-1 | TRBV14 | TGTGCCAGCAGCAAGGGACCAAACACTGAAGCTTTCTTT | CASSKGPNTEAFF
- | - | TRBJ2-1 | TRBV7-1 | TGTGCCAGCAGCTCTAATGACCCGGGACTCGAATCCTACAATGAGCAGTTCTTC | CASSSNDPGLESYNEQFF
- | - | TRBJ1-1 | TRBV10-2 | TGTGCCAGCAGTGAAGGTCCGGGACGGCCGAACACTGAAGCTTTCTTT | CASSEGPGRPNTEAFF